This is a list of T cell receptor beta chains from one sample in a study of cytomegalovirus exposure and HLA in healthy donors. Measured with immunoSEQ multiplex PCR; TCRdb has only the in-frame clones, and not every one. The data show 170,000 or so clones, with 77% seen just once and 3.7% held by the top ten. Sequenced: PBMCs. The receptors originated from a woman aged 60-75 years in good health and CMV-seropositive. Each CDR3 is given with its conserved first and last residue. A D gene is named only where the DNA matches it firmly. Only part of the rows carry a size: once, few, many, or a class if the clone is expanded.

V gene,D gene,CDR3 length,J gene,clone size,CDR3 protein,CDR3 DNA
TRBV7-8,TRBD1,14,TRBJ2-7,NA,CASSDRQGIYEQYF,TGTGCCAGCAGCGACAGACAGGGGATTTACGAGCAGTACTTC
TRBV27,TRBD2,16,TRBJ2-3,NA,CASSRWTSGGTDTQYF,TGTGCCAGCAGCCGATGGACTAGCGGGGGCACAGATACGCAGTATTTT
TRBV4-2,NA,15,TRBJ1-4,NA,CASSQDPGASEKLFF,TGTGCCAGCAGCCAAGATCCGGGAGCAAGTGAAAAACTGTTTTTT
TRBV4-1,TRBD2,17,TRBJ2-7,NA,CASSQEGGLADSYEQYF,TGCGCCAGCAGCCAAGAAGGCGGACTAGCGGACTCCTACGAGCAGTACTTC
TRBV5-4,NA,15,TRBJ1-3,NA,CASSLDRSSGNTIYF,TGTGCCAGCAGCTTGGACAGGTCCTCTGGAAACACCATATATTTT
TRBV2,TRBD1,14,TRBJ1-6,once,CASSGTANNSPLHF,TGTGCCAGCAGCGGGACAGCGAATAATTCACCCCTCCACTTT
TRBV7-8,TRBD1,17,TRBJ1-4,NA,CASSRRDRGPLNEKLFF,TGTGCCAGCAGCCGCCGGGACAGGGGGCCACTTAATGAAAAACTGTTTTTT
TRBV7-2,NA,14,TRBJ1-5,NA,CASSLGRINQPQHF,TGTGCCAGCAGCTTAGGCAGAATCAATCAGCCCCAGCATTTT
TRBV5-6,TRBD1,17,TRBJ1-6,NA,CASSPIQGPPNNSPLHF,TGTGCCAGCAGCCCCATACAGGGGCCCCCTAATAATTCACCCCTCCACTTT
TRBV18,NA,16,TRBJ2-7,NA,CASSPGGSLSRYEQYF,TGTGCCAGCTCACCAGGGGGCAGCCTTTCAAGATACGAGCAGTACTTC
TRBV27,TRBD1,16,TRBJ2-7,few,CASSLFVGTAPLEQYF,TGTGCCAGCAGTTTATTTGTCGGGACAGCCCCCCTCGAGCAGTACTTC
TRBV27,NA,13,TRBJ1-2,NA,CASSLTGLYGYTF,TGTGCCAGCAGTTTAACAGGGCTCTATGGCTACACCTTC
TRBV20-1,NA,11,TRBJ2-1,NA,CSAQGRYEQFF,TGCAGTGCTCAGGGGCGGTATGAGCAGTTCTTC
TRBV6-5,TRBD1,15,TRBJ1-3,few,CASSLYRGGGNTIYF,TGTGCCAGCTCCCTTTACAGGGGGGGAGGAAACACCATATATTTT
TRBV7-3,TRBD2,16,TRBJ2-3,few,CASSLLSGGSADTQYF,TGTGCCAGCAGCTTATTGAGCGGCGGGAGCGCAGATACGCAGTATTTT
TRBV10-3,TRBD1,15,TRBJ2-5,NA,CAISSSTGAQETQYF,TGTGCCATCAGCTCTTCGACAGGGGCACAAGAGACCCAGTACTTC
TRBV28,NA,17,TRBJ2-7,once,CASSGTGTPRSSYEQYF,TGTGCCAGCAGTGGAACAGGGACGCCCAGGAGCTCCTACGAGCAGTACTTC
TRBV27,TRBD1,15,TRBJ2-3,NA,CASRTGDLYMDTQYF,TGTGCCAGCAGGACAGGGGATCTGTACATGGATACGCAGTATTTT
TRBV21-1,NA,15,TRBJ2-1,once,CASSRASQYNGEQFF,TGTGCCAGCAGCAGGGCTAGCCAATACAACGGTGAGCAGTTCTTC
TRBV12-5,NA,13,TRBJ2-1,NA,CASGWDTGGEQFF,TGTGCTAGTGGTTGGGACACGGGAGGTGAGCAGTTCTTC
TRBV28,NA,13,TRBJ2-1,once,CASTLNSRNEQFF,TGTGCCAGCACCCTAAATTCCCGCAATGAGCAGTTCTTC
TRBV5-1,NA,16,TRBJ2-5,few,CASSLAYRQSRETQYF,TGCGCCAGCAGCTTGGCCTATAGACAGTCCCGAGAGACCCAGTACTTC
TRBV4-1,NA,15,TRBJ1-4,NA,CASSQFGSTNEKLFF,TGCGCCAGCAGCCAATTCGGGTCGACTAATGAAAAACTGTTTTTT
TRBV19,TRBD1,13,TRBJ2-2,NA,CASSRQGAGELFF,TGTGCCAGTAGTAGACAGGGGGCCGGGGAGCTGTTTTTT
TRBV13,TRBD2,13,TRBJ2-5,NA,CASLGGNQETQYF,TGTGCCAGCCTGGGAGGGAACCAAGAGACCCAGTACTTC
TRBV7-9,TRBD2,15,TRBJ2-1,few,CASSLSTSGANEQFF,TGTGCCAGCAGCTTGTCAACTAGCGGAGCCAATGAGCAGTTCTTC